These 14 T cell receptor beta chains were sequenced from one sample in a study of cytomegalovirus exposure and HLA in healthy donors (TCRdb year 2017). The library was built by means of the immunoSEQ multiplex PCR assay. For the multiplex PCR, a mixture combining 60 forward primers for TCR Vbeta segments and 13 reverse primers for TCR Jbeta segments was used. This is the immuneACCESS table as TCRdb keeps it, with only in-frame sequences that have V and J called. A part of the clones is gone; compared with another copy, unresolved V genes explain less than half, and the rest is unexplained. This sample gives 150,000 to 200,000 clones in total; around 76% of them show up just once. More than 2% of the sample lies in the top ten. The source material was PBMCs. The receptor source for this set is a woman aged 25-40 years in good health and CMV-seropositive.

The chain combines TRBV5-1 with TRBJ2-6, with D perhaps TRBD2 (7 bases). The V end was cut by 1 base, the J end by 0 bases, with 14 bases between. This CDR3 is built from 18 residues. Germline-derived CDR1 and CDR2 are SGHRS and YFSETQ. CDR3 in amino acids: CASSLLGGPLSGANVLTF. In DNA form, the CDR3 reads TGCGCCAGCAGCTTGTTGGGGGGGCCCCTCTCTGGGGCCAACGTCCTGACTTTC. The variable domain in full, with the rest retrieved from reference TRBV5-1 and TRBJ2-6, is KAGVTQTPRYLIKTRGQQVTLSCSPISGHRSVSWYQQTPGQGLQFLFEYFSETQRNKGNFPGRFSGRQFSNSRSEMNVSTLELGDSALYLCASSLLGGPLSGANVLTFGAGSRLTVL.

The CDR3 DNA reads as TGCGCCAGCAGCTTGAGTACAGTGGTTAGCTATGGCTACACCTTC. Protein: CASSLSTVVSYGYTF. The gene calls are TRBV5-1 and TRBJ1-2; D gene ambiguous. The CDR3 loop spans 15 amino acids. Germline assignment: CDR1 SGHRS and CDR2 YFSETQ. V was clipped by 1 base and J by 4 bases, with 14 bases between them.

The gene calls are TRBV5-6 and TRBJ1-4; D not certain. Germline CDR1 is SGHDT and CDR2 is YYEEEE. Trimming pared 5 bases from V and 7 bases from J, leaving 15 bases between. This CDR3 region has 14 residues. The DNA of the CDR3 is TGTGCCAGCAGTGTGATCGGAGGCGGTGAAAAACTGTTTTTT. Protein product: CASSVIGGGEKLFF.

The gene calls are TRBV27 and TRBJ1-1, with D unclear. The CDR3 spans 13 residues. Germline CDR1 MNHEY, CDR2 SMNVEV (reference sequence). The ends were cut back, 5 bases at V and 11 bases at J, with 18 bases in the middle. In DNA, the CDR3 is TGTGCCAGCAGTCCCTCCGCCAGGATCGAGGCTTTCTTT. Translating it yields CASSPSARIEAFF.

CDR3 residues: CASTPESGSGNEQFF. The CDR3 DNA reads as TGTGCCAGCACCCCAGAGAGCGGGAGTGGCAATGAGCAGTTCTTC. This chain joins TRBV2 and TRBJ2-1, with 8 positions matching TRBD2. Germline CDR1 reads SNHLY; CDR2 reads FYNNEI. This CDR3 is built from 15 residues. The ends lost 7 bases at V and 6 bases at J; junction bases unmatched: 11.

The J gene is TRBJ2-5, the V gene TRBV5-1; tentatively, D is TRBD2 (5 bases). The germline V gene has CDR1 SGHRS and CDR2 YFSETQ. This CDR3 spans 14 amino acids. The ends were cut back, 2 bases at V and 1 base at J, with 9 bases in the middle. The CDR3 DNA is TGCGCCAGCAGCTTCGTAGCGCCCCAAGAGACCCAGTACTTC. As protein: CASSFVAPQETQYF.

This chain links TRBV27 with TRBJ1-2; the match to TRBD1 covers 7 bases. This CDR3 has 16 amino acids. After removal of 6 bases from V and 8 bases from J, the junction contained 18 bases not matched to a gene. Germline V gives CDR1 MNHEY, CDR2 SMNVEV (reference sequence). CDR3 in amino acids: CASSRSWAGGGGGYTF. CDR3 bases: TGTGCCAGCAGCCGATCCTGGGCAGGGGGAGGTGGGGGCTACACCTTC.

The rearrangement uses TRBV6-6 and TRBJ2-4; 8 positions match TRBD1. Germline CDR1 reads MNHNY; CDR2 reads SVGAGI (reference sequence). This CDR3 is 16 amino acids long. Losses at the gene ends were 6 bases for V and 1 base for J; bases not matched to a gene: 8. The CDR3 coding sequence is TGTGCCAGCAGCCGCCAGGGGGCGGGGGCCAAAAACATTCAGTACTTC. It is translated as CASSRQGAGAKNIQYF.

The CDR3 DNA reads as TGTGCCAGCAAGCCGGGACAGGGGAATCCTGAAGCTTTCTTT. Amino acid sequence: CASKPGQGNPEAFF. This chain joins TRBV6-4 and TRBJ1-1, with TRBD1 matching 10 bases. This CDR3 spans 14 amino acids. Germline V CDR1 and CDR2: MRHNA, SNTAGT. The J segment lost 6 bases and the V segment lost 7 bases, leaving 8 bases of the junction unmatched.

V is TRBV19 and J is TRBJ1-3; D gene unclear. This CDR3 is 14 amino acids long. The germline V gene encodes CDR1 LNHDA and CDR2 SQIVND (reference sequence). V lost 10 bases, J lost 4 bases, and 17 bases lay in between. The CDR3 sequence: CATNTGIIGNTIYF. The CDR3 DNA reads TGTGCCACGAACACGGGAATTATCGGAAACACCATATATTTT.

The J gene is TRBJ1-5, the V gene TRBV19; a possible D gene is TRBD1 (5 bases). The CDR3 is 16 residues long. Germline V lookup: CDR1 LNHDA, CDR2 SQIVND (reference sequence). V was trimmed by 1 base and J by 0 bases, leaving 10 bases between them. CDR3 nucleotide sequence: TGTGCCAGTAGTATAGGACAGCTAGATAGCAATCAGCCCCAGCATTTT. The encoded protein is CASSIGQLDSNQPQHF.

This rearrangement joins TRBV9 to TRBJ1-1, with D possibly TRBD1 on 5 matching bases. The germline V and J ends were trimmed by 4 bases and 6 bases, with 16 bases remaining between them. This CDR3 spans 14 amino acids. Germline-derived CDR1 and CDR2 are SGDLS and YYNGEE. This CDR3 reads CASSPIAGGSEAFF. The DNA of the CDR3 is TGTGCCAGCAGCCCCATTGCGGGGGGATCTGAAGCTTTCTTT.

J is TRBJ1-1 and V is TRBV19, with D perhaps matching TRBD1 (6 bases). Trimming cost V 5 bases and J 4 bases, with 14 bases left between them. The CDR3 sequence is 14 residues long. CDR1 and CDR2 (germline): LNHDA, SQIVND (reference sequence). The CDR3 reads CASSLQGLATEAFF. In nucleotides, the CDR3 is TGTGCCAGTAGTCTTCAGGGGTTGGCCACTGAAGCTTTCTTT.

The chain employs TRBV15 and TRBJ2-7, with 10 positions matching TRBD2. The length of the CDR3 is 14 residues. V lost 2 bases to trimming and J lost 6 bases; unmatched junction nucleotides: 4. The germline V gene encodes CDR1 LNHNV and CDR2 YYDKDF (reference sequence). In nucleotides, the CDR3 is TGTGCCACCAGCAGATTAGCGGGGGGCTGCGAGCAGTACTTC. Its translation is CATSRLAGGCEQYF.